This T cell receptor (beta chain) was sequenced for a study of blood T cell repertoires in COVID-19. Original processing notes: Estimation of nucleated cell counts relied on the amplification of reference gene primers. Repertoires were generated with immunoSEQ multiplex PCR, while TCRdb's copy carries only in-frame clones and drops some. D and trimming come from the DNA, and the V and J calls and clone size come from that table. This sample has roughly 150,000 clones, with 80% to 90% found just once. Participant-reported clinical history was the basis for cohort assignment. V was pared by 4 bases and J by 9 bases, with 13 bases between. The CDR3 totals 13 residues. Germline loops: CDR1 MNHEY, CDR2 SMNVEV (reference sequence).

The clonotype comes from a man in his fifties who had recovered from COVID-19. This chain joins TRBV27 and TRBJ2-1; no reliable D call. The sequencing input was PBMCs or T cells enriched from blood (not recorded which). CDR3 sequence: CASSSVSGGEQFF. CDR3 DNA: TGTGCCAGCAGTTCAGTGAGTGGCGGTGAGCAGTTCTTC.